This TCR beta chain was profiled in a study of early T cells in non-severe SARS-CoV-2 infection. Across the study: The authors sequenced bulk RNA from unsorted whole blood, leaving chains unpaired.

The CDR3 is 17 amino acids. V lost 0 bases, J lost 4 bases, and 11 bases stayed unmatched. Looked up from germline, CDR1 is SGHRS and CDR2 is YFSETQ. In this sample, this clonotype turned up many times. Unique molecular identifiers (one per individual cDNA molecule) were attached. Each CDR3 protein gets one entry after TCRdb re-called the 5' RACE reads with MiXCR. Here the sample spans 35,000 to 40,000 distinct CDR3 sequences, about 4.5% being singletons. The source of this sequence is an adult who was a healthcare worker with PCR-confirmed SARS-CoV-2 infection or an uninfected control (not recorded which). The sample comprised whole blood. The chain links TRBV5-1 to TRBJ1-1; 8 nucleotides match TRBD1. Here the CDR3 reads CASSLGPVQGESTEAFF. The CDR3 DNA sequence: TGCGCCAGCAGCTTGGGGCCCGTACAGGGGGAGAGCACTGAAGCTTTCTTT.